These T cell receptor beta chains were read from a single sample in a study of shared clonotypes between healthy human individuals. Data came from immunoSEQ multiplex PCR; TCRdb stores just in-frame clones and leaves some out. The sample has 950,000 to 1,200,000 clones, approximately 80% seen once. The sample was memory CD4+ T cells from PBMCs. These receptors were obtained from a man between 18 and 29 years old in good health. Some clones in this sample may be carry-over from other donors' samples. The CDR3 runs from the conserved cysteine through the conserved F or W. The D gene is left open where the match is weak.

d_call v_call cdr3_aa
NA TRBV28 CASSLGGATNYGYTF
NA TRBV15 CATKDSAVTNYGYTF
NA TRBV5-1 CASREQANQPQHF
NA TRBV28 CASSFGLSSYNEQFF
NA TRBV7-7 CASSPGVAANTGELFF
NA TRBV7-2 CASSLRTSNQPQHF
NA TRBV10-3 CAISESVPGANVLTF
NA TRBV6-5 CASRRTGTVGQPQHF
TRBD2 TRBV28 CASKMGGSVRGNEQFF
TRBD1 TRBV28 CASSSLVTGSEQYF
NA TRBV10-3 CATAISAYNEQFF
TRBD1 TRBV18 CASSPQQGRETQYF
TRBD2 TRBV6-1 CASSETTSGARTDTQYF
NA TRBV18 CASSPDETQYF
NA TRBV10-3 CAISAGAGAAGSYEQYF
NA TRBV11-1 CASSKDLTDTQYF
TRBD2 TRBV7-2 CASSPAGWAGGDYEQYF
TRBD2 TRBV18 CASSPPSSGEQYF
TRBD2 TRBV28 CATKTSGSRNEQFF
NA TRBV11-2 CASSWGKAKNIQYF
NA TRBV11-2 CASSFDRGYTEAFF
NA TRBV19 CASASRGNGPQYF
NA TRBV7-9 CASSHLNTEAFF
NA TRBV10-1 CASSSTLGTADTQYF
TRBD2 TRBV4-3 CASGGSGSEYNNEQFF
NA TRBV7-6 CASSPDGGLTDTQYF
NA TRBV18 CASSPGLQGRGGYTF
NA TRBV5-6 CASSLPGVETQYF
NA TRBV28 CASSFWGTEAFF
NA TRBV7-2 CASSLAPGSTDTQYF
NA TRBV27 CASSSRQTGTEAFF
NA TRBV10-2 CASRSGAGNQPQHF
NA TRBV19 CASSNGVGLGAFF
NA TRBV6-5 CASRALPGRAFF
NA TRBV19 CASSKSGLSYNEQFF
NA TRBV2 CASSEKGNEQFF
TRBD2 TRBV5-1 CASSSYRDYKYNEQFF
TRBD1 TRBV5-8 CASSLRFSTGFNEKLFF
NA TRBV5-1 CASSFQNNEKLFF
TRBD2 TRBV7-6 CASSLGLAGTYNEQFF
NA TRBV7-9 CASSWPNQPQHF
NA TRBV2 CASKYILAPRGNEQFF
NA TRBV2 CASKDRARDTQYF
NA TRBV5-5 CASSLLTEKLFF
NA TRBV6-6 CASSYSSVRTEAFF
NA TRBV11-3 CASSLGSVEADTQYF
NA TRBV7-9 CASSLLVAANNEQFF
NA TRBV7-2 CASSLQVSSYNEQFF
NA TRBV20-1 CKVGNTEAFF
TRBD2 TRBV7-9 CASSSGSPSGIIGEQFF